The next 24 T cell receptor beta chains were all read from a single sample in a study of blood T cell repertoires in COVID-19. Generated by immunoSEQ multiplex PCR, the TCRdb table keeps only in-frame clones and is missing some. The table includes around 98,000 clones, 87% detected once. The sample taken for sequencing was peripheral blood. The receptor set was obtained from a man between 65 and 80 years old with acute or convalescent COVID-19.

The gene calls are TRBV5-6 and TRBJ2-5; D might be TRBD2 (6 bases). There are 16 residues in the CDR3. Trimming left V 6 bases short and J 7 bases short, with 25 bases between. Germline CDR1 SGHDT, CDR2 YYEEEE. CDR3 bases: TGTGCCAGCAAAAGAGGACGTGGCGGGGCGGGCTGGACCCAGTACTTC. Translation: CASKRGRGGAGWTQYF.

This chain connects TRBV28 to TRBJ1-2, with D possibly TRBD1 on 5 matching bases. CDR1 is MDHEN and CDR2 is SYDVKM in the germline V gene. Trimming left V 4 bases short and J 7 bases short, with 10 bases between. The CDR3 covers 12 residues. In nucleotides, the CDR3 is TGTGCCAGCAGTTCGGGGGAGGCTGGCTACACCTTC. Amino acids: CASSSGEAGYTF.

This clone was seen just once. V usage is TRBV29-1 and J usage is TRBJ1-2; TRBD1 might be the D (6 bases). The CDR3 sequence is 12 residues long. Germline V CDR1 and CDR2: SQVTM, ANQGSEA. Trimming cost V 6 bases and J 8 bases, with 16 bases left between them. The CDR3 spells CSVLGYRDGYTF. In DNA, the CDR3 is TGCAGCGTCCTAGGATACAGGGACGGCTACACCTTC.

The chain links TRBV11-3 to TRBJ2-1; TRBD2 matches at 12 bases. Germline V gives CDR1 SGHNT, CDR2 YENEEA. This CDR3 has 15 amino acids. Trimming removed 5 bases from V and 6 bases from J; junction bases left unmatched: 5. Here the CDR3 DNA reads TGTGCCAGCAGCCAAGGGACTAGCGGGTTCAATGAGCAGTTCTTC. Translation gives CASSQGTSGFNEQFF. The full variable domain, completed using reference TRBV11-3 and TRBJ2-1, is EAGVVQSPRYKIIEKKQPVAFWCNPISGHNTLYWYLQNLGQGPELLIRYENEEAVDDSQLPKDRFSAERLKGVDSTLKIQPAELGDSAVYLCASSQGTSGFNEQFFGPGTRLTVL.

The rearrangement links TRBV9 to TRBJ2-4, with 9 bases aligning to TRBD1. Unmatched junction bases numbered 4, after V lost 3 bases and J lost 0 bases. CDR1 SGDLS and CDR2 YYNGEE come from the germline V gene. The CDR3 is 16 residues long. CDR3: CASSEGDRVAKNIQYF. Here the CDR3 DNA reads TGTGCCAGCAGCGAGGGGGACAGGGTAGCCAAAAACATTCAGTACTTC.

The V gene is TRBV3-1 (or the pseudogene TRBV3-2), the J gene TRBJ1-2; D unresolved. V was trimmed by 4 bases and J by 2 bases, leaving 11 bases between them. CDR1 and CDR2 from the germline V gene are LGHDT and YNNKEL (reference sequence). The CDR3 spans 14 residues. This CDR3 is CASSLGGQNYGYTF. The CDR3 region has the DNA TGTGCCAGCAGCCTGGGTGGGCAGAACTATGGCTACACCTTC.

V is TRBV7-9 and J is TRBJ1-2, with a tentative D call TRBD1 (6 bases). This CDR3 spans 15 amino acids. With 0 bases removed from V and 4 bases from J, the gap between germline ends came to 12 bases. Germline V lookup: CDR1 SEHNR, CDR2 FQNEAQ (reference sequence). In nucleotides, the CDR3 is TGTGCCAGCAGCTTAGCTCACAGGGAGGGCTATGGCTACACCTTC. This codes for CASSLAHREGYGYTF.

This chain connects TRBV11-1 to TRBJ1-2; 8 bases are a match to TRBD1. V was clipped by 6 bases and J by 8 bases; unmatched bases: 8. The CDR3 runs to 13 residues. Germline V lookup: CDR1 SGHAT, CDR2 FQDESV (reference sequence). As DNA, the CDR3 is TGTGCCAGCAGAACGACAGGGGCGGGCGGCTACACCTTC. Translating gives CASRTTGAGGYTF. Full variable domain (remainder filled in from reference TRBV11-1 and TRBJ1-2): EAEVAQSPRYKITEKSQAVAFWCDPISGHATLYWYRQILGQGPELLVQFQDESVVDDSQLPKDRFSAERLKGVDSTLKIQPAELGDSAMYLCASRTTGAGGYTFGSGTRLTVV.

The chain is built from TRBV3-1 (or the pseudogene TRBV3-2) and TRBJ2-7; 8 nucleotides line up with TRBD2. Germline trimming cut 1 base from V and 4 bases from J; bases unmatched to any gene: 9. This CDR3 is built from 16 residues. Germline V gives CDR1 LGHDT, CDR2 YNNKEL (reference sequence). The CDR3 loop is CASSQGGTSKWYEQYF. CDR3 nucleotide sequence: TGTGCCAGCAGCCAAGGGGGGACTAGTAAGTGGTACGAGCAGTACTTC.

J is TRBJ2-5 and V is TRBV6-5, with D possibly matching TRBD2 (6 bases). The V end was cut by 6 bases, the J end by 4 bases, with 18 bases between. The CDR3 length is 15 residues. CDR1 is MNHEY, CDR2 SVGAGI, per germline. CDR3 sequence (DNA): TGTGCCAGCAGACCGGACTACCTAGGTGGAGAGACCCAGTACTTC. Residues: CASRPDYLGGETQYF.

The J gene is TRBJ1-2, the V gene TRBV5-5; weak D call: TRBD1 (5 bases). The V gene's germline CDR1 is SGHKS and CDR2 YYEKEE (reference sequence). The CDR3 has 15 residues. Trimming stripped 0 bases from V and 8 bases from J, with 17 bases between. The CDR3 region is CASSLALPREKGYTF. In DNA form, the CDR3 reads TGTGCCAGCAGCTTGGCCCTGCCCAGGGAAAAGGGCTACACCTTC.

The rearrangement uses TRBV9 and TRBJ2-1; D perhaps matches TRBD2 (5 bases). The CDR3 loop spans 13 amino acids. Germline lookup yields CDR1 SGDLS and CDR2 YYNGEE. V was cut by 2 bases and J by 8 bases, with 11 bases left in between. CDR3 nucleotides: TGTGCCAGCAGCGTTAGATCCGGGGATGAGCAGTTCTTC. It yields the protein CASSVRSGDEQFF.

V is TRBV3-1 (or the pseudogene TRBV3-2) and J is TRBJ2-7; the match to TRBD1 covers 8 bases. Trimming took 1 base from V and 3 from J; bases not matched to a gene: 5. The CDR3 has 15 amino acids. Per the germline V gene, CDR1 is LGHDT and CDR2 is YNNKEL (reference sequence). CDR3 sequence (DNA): TGTGCCAGCAGCCAAGCAAGGACAGGGCACTACGAGCAGTACTTC. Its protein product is CASSQARTGHYEQYF.

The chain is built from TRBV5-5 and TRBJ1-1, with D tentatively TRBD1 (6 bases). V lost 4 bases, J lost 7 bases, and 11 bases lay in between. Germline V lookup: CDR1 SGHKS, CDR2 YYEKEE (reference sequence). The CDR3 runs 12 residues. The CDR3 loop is CASSTMDSEAFF. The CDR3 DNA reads TGTGCCAGCAGCACTATGGACAGTGAAGCTTTCTTT.

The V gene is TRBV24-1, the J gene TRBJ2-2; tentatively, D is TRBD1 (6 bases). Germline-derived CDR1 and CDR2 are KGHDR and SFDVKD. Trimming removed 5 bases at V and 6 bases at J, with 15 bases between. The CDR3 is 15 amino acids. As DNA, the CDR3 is TGTGCCACCAGTGCCCCAGGGGATAGAGCCGGGGAGCTGTTTTTT. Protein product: CATSAPGDRAGELFF.

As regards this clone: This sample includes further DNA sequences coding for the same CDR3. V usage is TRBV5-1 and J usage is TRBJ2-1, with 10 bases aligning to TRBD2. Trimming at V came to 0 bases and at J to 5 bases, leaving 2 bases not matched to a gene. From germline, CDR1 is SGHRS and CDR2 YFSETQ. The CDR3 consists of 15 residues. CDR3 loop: CASSLGLAGHNEQFF. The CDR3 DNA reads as TGCGCCAGCAGCTTGGGACTAGCGGGCCACAATGAGCAGTTCTTC. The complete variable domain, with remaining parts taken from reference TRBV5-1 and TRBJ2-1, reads KAGVTQTPRYLIKTRGQQVTLSCSPISGHRSVSWYQQTPGQGLQFLFEYFSETQRNKGNFPGRFSGRQFSNSRSEMNVSTLELGDSALYLCASSLGLAGHNEQFFGPGTRLTVL.

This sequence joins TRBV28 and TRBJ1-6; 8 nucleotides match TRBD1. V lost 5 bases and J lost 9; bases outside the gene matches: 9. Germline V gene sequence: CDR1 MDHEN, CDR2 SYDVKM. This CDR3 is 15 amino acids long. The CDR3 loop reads CASSTPITGGSPLHF. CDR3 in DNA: TGTGCCAGCAGTACACCCATAACAGGGGGTTCACCCCTCCACTTT.

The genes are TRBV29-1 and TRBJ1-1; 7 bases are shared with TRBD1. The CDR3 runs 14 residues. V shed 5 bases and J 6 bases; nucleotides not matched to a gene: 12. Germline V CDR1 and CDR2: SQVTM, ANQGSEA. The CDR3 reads CSVRVTGFVSEAFF. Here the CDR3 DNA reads TGCAGCGTTAGGGTGACAGGGTTTGTCTCTGAAGCTTTCTTT.

CDR3 amino acids: CASSPLASSATQYF. In DNA form, the CDR3 reads TGTGCCAGCAGCCCCTTAGCTAGTTCGGCGACCCAGTACTTC. V usage is TRBV7-3 and J usage is TRBJ2-5; D gene unclear. Trimming left V 5 bases short and J 7 bases short, with 17 bases between. The CDR3 has 14 residues. Germline V gives CDR1 SGHTA, CDR2 FQGTGA.

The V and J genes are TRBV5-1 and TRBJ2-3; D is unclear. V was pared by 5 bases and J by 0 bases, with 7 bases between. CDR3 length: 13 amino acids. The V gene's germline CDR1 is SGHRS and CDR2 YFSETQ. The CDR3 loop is CASRTPSTDTQYF. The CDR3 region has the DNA TGCGCCAGCAGGACACCCAGCACAGATACGCAGTATTTT.

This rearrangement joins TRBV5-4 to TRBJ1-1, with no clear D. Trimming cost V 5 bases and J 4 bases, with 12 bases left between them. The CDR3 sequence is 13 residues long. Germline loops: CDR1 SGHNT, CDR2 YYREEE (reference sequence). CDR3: CASSSQVLTEAFF. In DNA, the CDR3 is TGTGCCAGCAGTTCTCAGGTGCTCACTGAAGCTTTCTTT.

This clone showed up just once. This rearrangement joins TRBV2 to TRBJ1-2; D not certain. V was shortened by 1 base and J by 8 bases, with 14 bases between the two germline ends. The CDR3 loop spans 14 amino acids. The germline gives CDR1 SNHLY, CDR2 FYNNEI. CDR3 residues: CASSEESPGVGYTF. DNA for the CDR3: TGTGCCAGCAGTGAAGAATCCCCAGGTGTCGGCTACACCTTC.

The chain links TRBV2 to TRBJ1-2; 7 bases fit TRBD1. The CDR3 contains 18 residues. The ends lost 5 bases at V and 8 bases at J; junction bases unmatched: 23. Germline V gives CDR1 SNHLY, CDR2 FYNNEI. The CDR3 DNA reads TGTGCCAGCAGTAGGAAGGACAGGTCACGAACCACCGCCTACGGCTACACCTTC. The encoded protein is CASSRKDRSRTTAYGYTF.

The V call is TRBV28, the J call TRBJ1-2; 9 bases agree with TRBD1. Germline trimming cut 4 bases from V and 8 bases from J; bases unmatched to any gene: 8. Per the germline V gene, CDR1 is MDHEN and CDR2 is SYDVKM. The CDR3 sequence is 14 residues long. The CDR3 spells CASSSFTGGLGYTF. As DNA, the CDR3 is TGTGCCAGCAGTTCCTTTACAGGGGGCTTAGGCTACACCTTC.